This entry is about one T cell receptor beta chain. Its cognate antigen is unknown. This specimen comes from a study of a mutant IDH1 vaccine in newly diagnosed glioma. Across the study: The study started vaccination 4-6 weeks after radiotherapy alone, or with temozolomide cycles. Most patients had radiochemotherapy with temozolomide before enrollment; others had one alone.

Time point indicated: week 11, during vaccination. Vaccinated patients received 300 ug of mutant IDH1 20-mer peptide per dose, with topical imiquimod. Overall study findings and caveats: Patients showed vaccine-induced immune responses at a rate of about 93%. Pseudoprogression apparently tracked independently of changes in top peripheral T cell clonotypes.

The protocol was immunoSEQ multiplex PCR, while the TCRdb copy is restricted to in-frame clones and leaves out a portion. The sample lists about 30,000 clones, roughly 78% occurring once. The material sequenced was PBMCs, taken from a glioma patient whose treatment included an IDH1 peptide vaccine. This receptor was taken from a man aged 30 to 45 with glioma.

In DNA form, the CDR3 reads TGTGCCTGGAGTGTACGGGAGGGCTACACCTTC. It is translated as CAWSVREGYTF. This sequence joins TRBV30 and TRBJ1-2, with D unclear. The V gene lost 0 bases and the J gene lost 8 bases, with 7 bases spanning the gap. The CDR3 runs to 11 residues. Germline V lookup: CDR1 GTSNPN, CDR2 SVGIG (reference sequence).